The rows below give T cell receptor beta chains drawn from one sample of a study of shared clonotypes between healthy human individuals. Using immunoSEQ multiplex PCR, the repertoire was profiled, and TCRdb retains in-frame clones only, with some absent. In the table there are nearly 1,000,000 clones, less than 85% of which are singletons. Sequencing was carried out using memory CD4+ T cells sorted from blood. These receptors originate from a man younger than 35 in good health. CDR3s include the opening cysteine and the closing phenylalanine or tryptophan. A D gene is named only where the DNA matches it firmly. Rows give clone size only sometimes, using once, few, many, or a class for an expanded clone.

v_call	clone_size	j_call	d_call	cdr3_nt	cdr3_aa
TRBV30	few	TRBJ2-5	TRBD2	TGTGCCTGGAGCGAGACTAGCGGGGGGCGGACCCAGTACTTC	CAWSETSGGRTQYF
TRBV30	few	TRBJ1-5	NA	TGTGCCTGGAGGGAACAGAATCAGCCCCAGCATTTT	CAWREQNQPQHF
TRBV5-1	NA	TRBJ2-3	NA	TGCGCCAGCAGCTTGGGTGAATTTACAGATACGCAGTATTTT	CASSLGEFTDTQYF
TRBV7-9	NA	TRBJ1-1	NA	TGTGCCAGCAGCTTAGAGGGGACATCGAACACTGAAGCTTTCTTT	CASSLEGTSNTEAFF
TRBV30	NA	TRBJ1-2	NA	TGTGCCTGGAGAACCGGGAGGAACTATGGCTACACCTTC	CAWRTGRNYGYTF
TRBV6-1	NA	TRBJ1-4	NA	TGTGCCAGCATCCTTGACCTTACGGGCGAAAAACTGTTTTTT	CASILDLTGEKLFF
TRBV29-1	once	TRBJ1-2	TRBD1	TGCAGCGTTGTAAGACAGGGGGCAGGGGGCTACACCTTC	CSVVRQGAGGYTF
TRBV6-1	few	TRBJ2-5	NA	TGTGCCAGCAGTAGGTCAGGGCAAGAGACCCAGTACTTC	CASSRSGQETQYF
TRBV7-2	NA	TRBJ2-5	NA	TGTGCCAGCAGCTTAGCCGTAGGGTTACAAGAGACCCAGTACTTC	CASSLAVGLQETQYF
TRBV5-1	NA	TRBJ2-1	NA	TGCGCCAGCAGCTTCGACAGTAGCTCCTACAATGAGCAGTTCTTC	CASSFDSSSYNEQFF
TRBV6-1	NA	TRBJ1-5	NA	TGTGCCAGCAGTGGAATAGGCCCGCAGAAGCCGAGCAATCAGCCCCAGCATTTT	CASSGIGPQKPSNQPQHF
TRBV5-8	NA	TRBJ2-3	NA	TGTGCCAGCAGCTCCTCTGGGACAGATACGCAGTATTTT	CASSSSGTDTQYF
TRBV18	NA	TRBJ2-3	TRBD1	TGTGCCAGCTCACCATCGACAGGGGGCACAGATACGCAGTATTTT	CASSPSTGGTDTQYF
TRBV30	NA	TRBJ2-1	NA	TGTGCCTGGAGTGTAGACGGACACCCTGGGGATGAGCAGTTCTTC	CAWSVDGHPGDEQFF
TRBV5-1	NA	TRBJ1-6	TRBD1	TGCGCCAGCAGCTTAGACAGGGGGAGATCACCCCTCCACTTT	CASSLDRGRSPLHF
TRBV7-6	NA	TRBJ1-2	NA	TGTGCCAGCAGCCCCGACAGCAAATATGGCTACACCTTC	CASSPDSKYGYTF
TRBV28	NA	TRBJ1-2	NA	TGTGCCAGCAGTGGGGGAGGGCTGGTCTATGGCTACACCTTC	CASSGGGLVYGYTF
TRBV29-1	NA	TRBJ2-7	NA	TGCAGCGTTGGAAGAGTAGGGGACGAGCAGTACTTC	CSVGRVGDEQYF
TRBV6-1	NA	TRBJ2-7	TRBD1	TGTGCCAGCAGCTCCACAGGGGGCTCGTCCTACGAGCAGTACTTC	CASSSTGGSSYEQYF
TRBV21-1	NA	TRBJ2-7	NA	TGTGCCAGCAGCAAAAAAACGAGATCGTCGTACGAGCAGTACTTC	CASSKKTRSSYEQYF
TRBV7-2	few	TRBJ2-2	TRBD1	TGTGCCAGCAGCCAAGGCCCCGGACAGGGGGTAAGAGGGCTGTTTTTT	CASSQGPGQGVRGLFF
TRBV5-1	once	TRBJ2-7	TRBD2	TGCGCCAGCAGAACCCAGCCTAGCGGGACGACCTACGAGCAGTACTTC	CASRTQPSGTTYEQYF
TRBV5-4	NA	TRBJ2-3	TRBD2	TGTGCCAGCAGAATTGGACTAGCGAGGACAGATACGCAGTATTTT	CASRIGLARTDTQYF
TRBV27	NA	TRBJ1-1	NA	TGTGCCAGCAGTTTACAAGGGGCAGGGAACACTGAAGCTTTCTTT	CASSLQGAGNTEAFF
TRBV10-1	NA	TRBJ2-1	TRBD2	TGCGCCAGCAGTGTCTTGGCGGGGGGGCAAAATGAGCAGTTCTTC	CASSVLAGGQNEQFF
TRBV5-6	NA	TRBJ1-5	TRBD1	TGTGCCAGCAGCTACGGGACAGGGCTGGCTCAGCCCCAGCATTTT	CASSYGTGLAQPQHF
TRBV5-5	NA	TRBJ2-7	TRBD2	TGTGCCAGCAGCGGGGGACTAGCGGGTTACGAGCAGTACTTC	CASSGGLAGYEQYF
TRBV5-1	NA	TRBJ1-3	NA	TGCGCCAGCAGCTTGCGGTCCATGGGGGGAAACACCATATATTTT	CASSLRSMGGNTIYF
TRBV6-5	once	TRBJ1-4	NA	TGTGCCAGCAAAAAATCGGTGGGAACTAATGAAAAACTGTTTTTT	CASKKSVGTNEKLFF
TRBV5-1	NA	TRBJ2-7	TRBD2	TGCGCCAGCAGCCCGACTCCTAGCGGTTCTTCCTACGAGCAGTACTTC	CASSPTPSGSSYEQYF
TRBV7-2	NA	TRBJ1-5	NA	TGTGCCAGCAGCTTTGAGGTTCGAGACACTCAGCCCCAGCATTTT	CASSFEVRDTQPQHF
TRBV10-3	many	TRBJ1-3	NA	TGTGCCATCGGGGGGGGGAGCTCTGGAAACACCATATATTTT	CAIGGGSSGNTIYF
TRBV7-9	NA	TRBJ2-5	TRBD2	TGTGCCAGCAGCCCACGGCCGGGACTAGCGGGCGGAGAGACCCAGTACTTC	CASSPRPGLAGGETQYF
TRBV5-6	few	TRBJ1-1	NA	TGTGCCAGCAGCCTCGTACACGGAACAAACACTGAAGCTTTCTTT	CASSLVHGTNTEAFF
TRBV2	NA	TRBJ1-2	NA	TGTGCCAGCAGTGATCGGGGGTGGGACTATGGCTACACCTTC	CASSDRGWDYGYTF
TRBV19	NA	TRBJ1-1	NA	TGTGCCAGTAGTATACAAAGTATCGCTGAAGCTTTCTTT	CASSIQSIAEAFF
TRBV9	NA	TRBJ1-6	NA	TGTGCCAGCAGCCGGGGTTTGGATTCACCCCTCCACTTT	CASSRGLDSPLHF
TRBV11-2	once	TRBJ2-1	NA	TGTGCCAGCAGCTTCGGAGGGTTTTATATCGGGCCAGGTGAGCAGTTCTTC	CASSFGGFYIGPGEQFF
TRBV5-1	NA	TRBJ2-4	TRBD1	TGCGCCAGCAGCCCTACGACAGGGGGGGACATTCAGTACTTC	CASSPTTGGDIQYF
TRBV5-1	NA	TRBJ1-5	NA	TGCGCCAGCAGCATCTCAGGGGATAGCAATCAGCCCCAGCATTTT	CASSISGDSNQPQHF
TRBV30	few	TRBJ1-1	NA	TGTGCCGGTGTCCCCCGCCCGGGCCAAGCTTTCTTT	CAGVPRPGQAFF
TRBV19	NA	TRBJ1-5	TRBD1	TGTGCCAGTAGTACGACAGGGATCGGCAATCAGCCCCAGCATTTT	CASSTTGIGNQPQHF
TRBV19	NA	TRBJ1-2	NA	TGTGCCAGTAGCCGACTCTTTGGCTACACCTTC	CASSRLFGYTF
TRBV2	NA	TRBJ2-3	NA	TGTGCCAGCCGACTGAGCACAGATACGCAGTATTTT	CASRLSTDTQYF
TRBV10-3	NA	TRBJ1-3	NA	TGTGCCATCAGTGAGAGTCAGCCGGTCTCTGGAAACACCATATATTTT	CAISESQPVSGNTIYF
TRBV5-1	NA	TRBJ1-2	NA	TGCGCCAGCAGCTCCGGGGACGCTTTGGACTATGGCTACACCTTC	CASSSGDALDYGYTF
TRBV7-2	NA	TRBJ1-5	NA	TGTGCCAGCAGCTACCAGGGGCAGGGTCAGCCCCAGCATTTT	CASSYQGQGQPQHF
TRBV4-1	NA	TRBJ2-7	TRBD1	TGCGCCAGCAGCCGCTCACCGGGACAGGATTCCTACGAGCAGTACTTC	CASSRSPGQDSYEQYF